This TCR beta chain was found in a study of shared T cell receptors in the human thymus. The data were produced by immunoSEQ multiplex PCR, yet TCRdb's version contains in-frame clones alone and is incomplete. Of approximately 760,000 clones listed, 70% to 90% were seen once; the top ten hold approximately 0.01%. The sample was also linked to a second study, of human thymus T cells. From that study: The donors were infants in Finland with congenital heart defects, otherwise immunologically healthy.

The sample consisted of thymocytes. The source is a girl less than two years old with a congenital heart defect.

The CDR3 region is CATSRETVTYEQYF. CDR3 DNA sequence: TGTGCCACCAGCAGAGAGACAGTGACCTACGAGCAGTACTTC. The chain employs TRBV15 and TRBJ2-7; the D gene is possibly TRBD1 (5 bases). The length of the CDR3 is 14 residues. V lost 0 bases and J lost 2, with 8 bases in between. Germline CDR1 and CDR2: LNHNV and YYDKDF (reference sequence).